Below, one T cell receptor (beta chain) is given with its context. Sequencing used immunoSEQ multiplex PCR; TCRdb keeps in-frame clones, though not all of them. The table includes around 180,000 clones, 88% detected once. The data were obtained in a study of T cell responses to AZD1222 COVID-19 vaccine. The TCR sequence derives from an adult who received the AZD1222 COVID-19 vaccine. The sample in question was peripheral blood, obtained 28 days after the second AZD1222 dose.

The CDR3 protein is CASREFGLEGEQYF. CDR3 nucleotides: TGTGCCAGCAGGGAGTTTGGACTAGAGGGCGAGCAGTACTTC. The chain uses TRBV25-1 and TRBJ2-7; 7 positions agree with TRBD2. The CDR3 sequence is 14 residues long. Trimming at V came to 6 bases and at J to 6 bases, leaving 11 bases not matched to a gene. From germline, CDR1 is MGHDK and CDR2 SYGVNS.